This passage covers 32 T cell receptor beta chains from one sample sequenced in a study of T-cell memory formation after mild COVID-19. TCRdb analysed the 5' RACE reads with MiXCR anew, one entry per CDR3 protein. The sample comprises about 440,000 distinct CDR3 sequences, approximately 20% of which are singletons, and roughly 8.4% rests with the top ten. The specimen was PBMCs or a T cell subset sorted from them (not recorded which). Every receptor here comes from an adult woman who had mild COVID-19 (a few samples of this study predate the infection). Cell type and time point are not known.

The CDR3 nucleotides read TGCGCCAGCAGCCACGACAGGGAAGGGGACGAAAAACTGTTTTTT. This codes for CASSHDREGDEKLFF. This chain uses TRBV4-1 with TRBJ1-4; 7 nucleotides align to TRBD1. CDR3 size: 15 residues. Germline values: CDR1 MGHRA, CDR2 YSYEKL. Germline trimming cut 3 bases from V and 8 bases from J; bases unmatched to any gene: 9.

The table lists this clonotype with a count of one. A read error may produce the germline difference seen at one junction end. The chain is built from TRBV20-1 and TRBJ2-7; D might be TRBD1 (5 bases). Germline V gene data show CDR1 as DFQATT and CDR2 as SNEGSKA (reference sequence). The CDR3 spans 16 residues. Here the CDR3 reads CSARDSERLHSYEQYF. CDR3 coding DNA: TGCAGTGCGAGAGACAGTGAGCGTCTTCACTCCTACGAGCAGTACTTC.

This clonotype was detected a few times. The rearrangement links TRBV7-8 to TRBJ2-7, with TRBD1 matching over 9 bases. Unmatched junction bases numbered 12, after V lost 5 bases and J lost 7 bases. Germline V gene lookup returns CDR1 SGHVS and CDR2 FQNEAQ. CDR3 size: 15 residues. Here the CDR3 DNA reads TGTGCCAGCAGCCCAGGAGGGACAGGGTTTTGGGAGCAGTACTTC. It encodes CASSPGGTGFWEQYF.

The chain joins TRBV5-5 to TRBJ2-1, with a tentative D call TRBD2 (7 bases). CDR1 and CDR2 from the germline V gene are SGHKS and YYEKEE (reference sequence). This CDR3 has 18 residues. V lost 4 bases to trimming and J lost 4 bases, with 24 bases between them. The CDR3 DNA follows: TGTGCCAGCAGCATCAGGCCCACGAGGGGGGGTGTTTACAATGAGCAGTTCTTC. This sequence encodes CASSIRPTRGGVYNEQFF.

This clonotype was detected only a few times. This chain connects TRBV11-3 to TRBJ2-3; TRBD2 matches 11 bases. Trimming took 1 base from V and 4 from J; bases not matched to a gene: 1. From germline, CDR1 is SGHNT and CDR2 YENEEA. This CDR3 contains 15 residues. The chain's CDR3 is CASSLGLAGPDTQYF. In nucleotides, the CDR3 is TGTGCCAGCAGCTTAGGACTAGCGGGGCCAGATACGCAGTATTTT.

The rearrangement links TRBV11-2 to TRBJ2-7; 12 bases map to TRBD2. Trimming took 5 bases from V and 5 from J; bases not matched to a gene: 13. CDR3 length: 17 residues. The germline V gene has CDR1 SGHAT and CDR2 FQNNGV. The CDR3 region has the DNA TGTGCCAGCAGCATCAGGCTAGCGGGGGGGCTGTCCCACGAGCAGTACTTC. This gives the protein CASSIRLAGGLSHEQYF.

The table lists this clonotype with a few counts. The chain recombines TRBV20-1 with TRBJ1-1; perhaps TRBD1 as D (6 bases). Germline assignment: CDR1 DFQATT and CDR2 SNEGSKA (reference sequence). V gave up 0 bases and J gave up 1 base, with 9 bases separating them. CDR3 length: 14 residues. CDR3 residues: CSAREPGQNTEAFF. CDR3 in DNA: TGCAGTGCTAGAGAACCGGGACAGAACACTGAAGCTTTCTTT.

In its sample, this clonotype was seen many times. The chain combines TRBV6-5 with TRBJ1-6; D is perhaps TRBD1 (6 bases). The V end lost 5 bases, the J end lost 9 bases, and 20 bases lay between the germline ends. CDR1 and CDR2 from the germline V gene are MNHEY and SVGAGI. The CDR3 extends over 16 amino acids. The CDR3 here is CASSPLQGSRSSPLHF. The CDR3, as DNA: TGTGCCAGCAGTCCCCTACAGGGAAGCCGAAGTTCACCCCTCCACTTT.

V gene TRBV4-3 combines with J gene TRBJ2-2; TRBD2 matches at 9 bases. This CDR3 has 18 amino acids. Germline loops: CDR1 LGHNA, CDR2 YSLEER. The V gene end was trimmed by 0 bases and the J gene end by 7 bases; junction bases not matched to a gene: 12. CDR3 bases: TGCGCCAGCAGCCAAGATTGGGCCAGCGGGAGGAGCCGCGGGGAGCTGTTTTTT. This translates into CASSQDWASGRSRGELFF.

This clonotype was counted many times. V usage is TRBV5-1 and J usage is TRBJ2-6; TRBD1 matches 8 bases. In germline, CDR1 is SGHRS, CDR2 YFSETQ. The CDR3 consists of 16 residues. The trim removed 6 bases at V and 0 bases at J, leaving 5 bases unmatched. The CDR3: CASKTGASSGANVLTF. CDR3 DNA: TGCGCCAGCAAGACAGGGGCGAGCTCTGGGGCCAACGTCCTGACTTTC.

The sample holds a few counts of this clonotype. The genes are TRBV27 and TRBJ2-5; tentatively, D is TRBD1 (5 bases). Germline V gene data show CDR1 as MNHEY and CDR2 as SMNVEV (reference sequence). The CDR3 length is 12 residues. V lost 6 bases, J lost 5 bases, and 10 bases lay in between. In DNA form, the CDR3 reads TGTGCCAGCAGGGGGCTCACGGAGACCCAGTACTTC. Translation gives CASRGLTETQYF.

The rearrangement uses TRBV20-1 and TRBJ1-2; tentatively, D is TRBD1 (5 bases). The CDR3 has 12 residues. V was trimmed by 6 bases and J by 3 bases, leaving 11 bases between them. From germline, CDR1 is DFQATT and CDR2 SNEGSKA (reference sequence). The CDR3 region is CSAGGDHYGYTF. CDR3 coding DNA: TGCAGTGCCGGAGGGGATCACTATGGCTACACCTTC.

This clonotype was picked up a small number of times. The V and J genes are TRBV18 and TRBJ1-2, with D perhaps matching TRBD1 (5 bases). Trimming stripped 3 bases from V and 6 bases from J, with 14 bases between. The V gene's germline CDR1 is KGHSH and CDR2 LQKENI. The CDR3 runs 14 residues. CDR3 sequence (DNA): TGTGCCAGCTCACCGGCGGCAGGGCCTAATGGCTACACCTTC. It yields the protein CASSPAAGPNGYTF.

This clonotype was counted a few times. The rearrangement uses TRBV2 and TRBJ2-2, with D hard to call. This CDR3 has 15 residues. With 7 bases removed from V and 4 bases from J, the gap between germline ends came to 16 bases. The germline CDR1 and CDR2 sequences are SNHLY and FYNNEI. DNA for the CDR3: TGTGCCAGCACTGACGCAGAGGCATTCACCGGGGAGCTGTTTTTT. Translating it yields CASTDAEAFTGELFF.

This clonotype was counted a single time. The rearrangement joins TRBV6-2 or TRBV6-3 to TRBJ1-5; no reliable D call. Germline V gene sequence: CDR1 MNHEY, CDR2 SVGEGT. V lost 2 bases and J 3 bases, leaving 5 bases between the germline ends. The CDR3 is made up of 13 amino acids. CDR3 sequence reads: CASSYQINQPQHF. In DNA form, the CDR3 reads TGTGCCAGCAGTTACCAAATCAATCAGCCCCAGCATTTT.

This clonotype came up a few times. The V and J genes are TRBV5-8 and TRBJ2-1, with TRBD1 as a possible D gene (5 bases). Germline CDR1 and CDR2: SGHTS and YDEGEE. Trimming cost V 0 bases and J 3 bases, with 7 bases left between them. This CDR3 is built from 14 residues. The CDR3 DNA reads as TGTGCCAGCAGCTTGGGACAGAACTACAATGAGCAGTTCTTC. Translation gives CASSLGQNYNEQFF.

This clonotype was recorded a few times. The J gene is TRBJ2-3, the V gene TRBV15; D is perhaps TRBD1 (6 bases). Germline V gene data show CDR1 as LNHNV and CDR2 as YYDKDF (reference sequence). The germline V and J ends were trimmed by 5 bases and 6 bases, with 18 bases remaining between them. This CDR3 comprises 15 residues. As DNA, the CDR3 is TGTGCCACCAGCTCCACAGGGCATGGAGTGGATACGCAGTATTTT. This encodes CATSSTGHGVDTQYF.

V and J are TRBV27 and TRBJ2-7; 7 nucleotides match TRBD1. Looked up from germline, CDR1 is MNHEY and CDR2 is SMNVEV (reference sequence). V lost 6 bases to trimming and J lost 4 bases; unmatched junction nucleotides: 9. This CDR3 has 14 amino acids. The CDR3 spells CASRKGQDLYEQYF. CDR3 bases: TGTGCCAGCAGGAAAGGACAGGACTTATACGAGCAGTACTTC.

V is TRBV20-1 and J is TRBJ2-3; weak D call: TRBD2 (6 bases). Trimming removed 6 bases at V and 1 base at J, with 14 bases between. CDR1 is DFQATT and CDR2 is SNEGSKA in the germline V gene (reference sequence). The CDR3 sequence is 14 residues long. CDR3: CSAEGSRGTDTQYF. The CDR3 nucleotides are TGCAGTGCGGAGGGCTCCAGAGGCACAGATACGCAGTATTTT.

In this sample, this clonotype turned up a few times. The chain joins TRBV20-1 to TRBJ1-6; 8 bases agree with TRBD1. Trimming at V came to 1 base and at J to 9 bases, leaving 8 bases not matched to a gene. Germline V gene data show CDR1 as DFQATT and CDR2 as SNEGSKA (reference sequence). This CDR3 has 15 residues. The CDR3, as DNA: TGCAGTGCTAGAGGTCCACAGGGGGTCGGTTCACCCCTCCACTTT. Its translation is CSARGPQGVGSPLHF.

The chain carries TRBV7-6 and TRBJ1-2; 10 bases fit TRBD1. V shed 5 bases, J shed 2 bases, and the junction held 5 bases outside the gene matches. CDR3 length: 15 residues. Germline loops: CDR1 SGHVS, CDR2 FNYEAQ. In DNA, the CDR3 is TGTGCCAGCAGCCCGGGACAGGGGCGAAACTATGGCTACACCTTC. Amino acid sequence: CASSPGQGRNYGYTF.

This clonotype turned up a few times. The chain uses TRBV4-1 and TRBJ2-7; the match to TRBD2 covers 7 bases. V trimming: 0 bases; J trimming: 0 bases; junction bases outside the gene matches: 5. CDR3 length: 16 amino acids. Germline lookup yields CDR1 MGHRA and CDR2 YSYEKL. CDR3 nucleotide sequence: TGCGCCAGCAGCCAAGATTGGGGGGGGACCTCCTACGAGCAGTACTTC. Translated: CASSQDWGGTSYEQYF.

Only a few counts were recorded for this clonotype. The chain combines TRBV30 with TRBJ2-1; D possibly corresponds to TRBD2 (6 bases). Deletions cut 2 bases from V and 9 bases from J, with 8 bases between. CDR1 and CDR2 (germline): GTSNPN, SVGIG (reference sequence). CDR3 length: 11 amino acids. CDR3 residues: CAWSYGGEQFF. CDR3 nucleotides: TGTGCCTGGAGTTACGGGGGTGAGCAGTTCTTC.

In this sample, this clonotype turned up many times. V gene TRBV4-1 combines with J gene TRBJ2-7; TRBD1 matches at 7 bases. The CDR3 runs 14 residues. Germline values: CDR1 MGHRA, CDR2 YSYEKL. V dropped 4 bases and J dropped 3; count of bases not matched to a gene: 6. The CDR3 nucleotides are TGCGCCAGCAGCCCGATCGGGACAGTCTACGAGCAGTACTTC. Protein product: CASSPIGTVYEQYF.

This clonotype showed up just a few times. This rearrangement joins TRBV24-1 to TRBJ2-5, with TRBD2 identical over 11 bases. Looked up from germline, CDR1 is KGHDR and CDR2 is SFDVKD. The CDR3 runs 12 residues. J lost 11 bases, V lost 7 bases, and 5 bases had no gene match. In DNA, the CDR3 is TGTGCCACCAGCAGACTAGCGGGGCATCAGTACTTC. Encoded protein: CATSRLAGHQYF.

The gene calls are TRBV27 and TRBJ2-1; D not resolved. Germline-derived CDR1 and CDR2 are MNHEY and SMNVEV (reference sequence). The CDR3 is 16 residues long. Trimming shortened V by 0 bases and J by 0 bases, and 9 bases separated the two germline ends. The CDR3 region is CASSLSEYSSYNEQFF. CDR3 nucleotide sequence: TGTGCCAGCAGTTTATCGGAGTACAGCTCCTACAATGAGCAGTTCTTC.

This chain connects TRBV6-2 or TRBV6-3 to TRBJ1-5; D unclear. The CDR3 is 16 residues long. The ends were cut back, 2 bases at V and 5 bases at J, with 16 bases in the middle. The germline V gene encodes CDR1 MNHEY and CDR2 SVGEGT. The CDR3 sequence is CASSYRSGLVDQPQHF. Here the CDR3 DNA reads TGTGCCAGCAGTTACAGGTCCGGGCTGGTCGATCAGCCCCAGCATTTT.

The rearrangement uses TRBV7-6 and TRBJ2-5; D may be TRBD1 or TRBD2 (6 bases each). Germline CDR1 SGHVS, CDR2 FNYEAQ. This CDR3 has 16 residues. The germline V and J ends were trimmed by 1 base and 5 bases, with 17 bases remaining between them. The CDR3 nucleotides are TGTGCCAGCAGCTTAGGGGGGGCAGGTTTGTGGGAGACCCAGTACTTC. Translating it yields CASSLGGAGLWETQYF.

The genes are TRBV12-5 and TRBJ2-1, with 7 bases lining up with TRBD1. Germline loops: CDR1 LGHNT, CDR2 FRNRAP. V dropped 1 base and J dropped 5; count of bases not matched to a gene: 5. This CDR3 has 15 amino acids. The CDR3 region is CASGLEGAVNNEQFF. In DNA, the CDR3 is TGTGCTAGTGGTTTGGAGGGGGCGGTTAACAATGAGCAGTTCTTC.

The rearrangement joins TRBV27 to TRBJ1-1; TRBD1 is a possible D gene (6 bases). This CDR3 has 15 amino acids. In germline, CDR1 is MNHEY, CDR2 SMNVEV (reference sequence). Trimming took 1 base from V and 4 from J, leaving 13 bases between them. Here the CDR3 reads CASSLYNPRGTEAFF. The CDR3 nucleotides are TGTGCCAGCAGTTTATACAATCCCAGGGGCACTGAAGCTTTCTTT.

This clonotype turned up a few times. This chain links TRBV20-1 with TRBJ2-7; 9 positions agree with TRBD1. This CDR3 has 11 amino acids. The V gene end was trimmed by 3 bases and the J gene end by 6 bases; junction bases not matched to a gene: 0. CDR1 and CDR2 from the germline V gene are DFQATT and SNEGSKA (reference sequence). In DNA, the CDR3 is TGCAGTGCTAGGGACAGGGGCGAGCAGTACTTC. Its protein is CSARDRGEQYF.

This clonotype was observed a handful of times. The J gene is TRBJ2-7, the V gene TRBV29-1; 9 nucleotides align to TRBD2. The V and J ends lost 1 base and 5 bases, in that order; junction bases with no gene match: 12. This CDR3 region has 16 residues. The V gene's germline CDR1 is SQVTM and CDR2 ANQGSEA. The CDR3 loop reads CSVEGGLAGLTNEQYF. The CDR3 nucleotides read TGCAGCGTTGAAGGGGGCCTAGCGGGACTTACGAACGAGCAGTACTTC.